Listed here is a single T cell receptor (beta chain). This record belongs to a study of blood T cell repertoires in COVID-19. The wider study: Researchers got acute and convalescent COVID-19 samples from the United States, Italy and Spain. PBMCs, B-cell-depleted T cells, or T cells were the source of the cDNA or gDNA that made up the material.

Everyone who took part was roughly 18 to 89 years old, and they came from 24 US areas. Method: immunoSEQ multiplex PCR; TCRdb's copy keeps in-frame clones and lacks some. The sample records 200,000 to 300,000 clones, 75% to 90% being singletons. The CDR3 loop spans 17 amino acids. CDR1 and CDR2 (germline): MGHDK, SYGVNS. With 9 bases clipped from V and 2 bases from J, the junction kept 17 bases outside the gene matches. This clonotype was obtained from a woman aged 40 to 49 with acute COVID-19. The rearrangement links TRBV25-1 to TRBJ2-7; 9 bases align to TRBD2. The sample was PBMCs or T cells enriched from blood (not recorded which). DNA of the CDR3: TGTGCCAGATCAGTATGGGCGGGAGGGATAGATACCTACGAGCAGTACTTC. Its protein is CARSVWAGGIDTYEQYF.